One TCR beta chain is described in this entry. The data belong to a study of cytotoxic CD8 clonotypes in ibrutinib-treated CLL. The CDR3 has 16 residues. Germline loops: CDR1 MNHNY, CDR2 SVGAGI (reference sequence). V lost 0 bases, J lost 8 bases, and 9 bases stayed unmatched. Produced via immunoSEQ multiplex PCR; TCRdb's table is partial and in-frame only. The table shows around 25,000 clones, with roughly two thirds occurring only once. The specimen was PBMCs, collected at disease progression, from a patient treated with ibrutinib. The TCR comes from a human donor with chronic lymphocytic leukemia. The J gene is TRBJ1-2, the V gene TRBV6-6; TRBD1 matches 10 bases. The CDR3 protein is CASSYSGTGVRDGYTF. DNA of the CDR3: TGTGCCAGCAGTTACTCGGGGACAGGGGTACGTGACGGCTACACCTTC.